This T cell receptor beta chain was identified during a study of graft-versus-host responses after intestinal transplantation. Overall study context: Each recipient received a multivisceral, liver-intestinal, or isolated intestinal graft.

On this clone: What it recognizes is unknown.

V was pared by 5 bases and J by 4 bases, with 14 bases between. Germline loops: CDR1 MNHEY, CDR2 SVGAGI. This CDR3 has 14 amino acids. The assay was immunoSEQ multiplex PCR, and TCRdb's table has in-frame clones only and misses some. The data hold 70,000 to 100,000 clones, with about 89% observed a single time. The sequenced sample was unstimulated CD4+ T cells sorted from spleen or lymph node cells, obtained before intestinal transplant. The genes are TRBV6-5 and TRBJ1-2, with a possible D match to TRBD1 (5 bases). This TCR was sampled from a human donor who received an intestinal transplant. CDR3 sequence (DNA): TGTGCCAGCAGTCGAGGGGTGGGAGGCTATGGCTACACCTTC. This translates into CASSRGVGGYGYTF.